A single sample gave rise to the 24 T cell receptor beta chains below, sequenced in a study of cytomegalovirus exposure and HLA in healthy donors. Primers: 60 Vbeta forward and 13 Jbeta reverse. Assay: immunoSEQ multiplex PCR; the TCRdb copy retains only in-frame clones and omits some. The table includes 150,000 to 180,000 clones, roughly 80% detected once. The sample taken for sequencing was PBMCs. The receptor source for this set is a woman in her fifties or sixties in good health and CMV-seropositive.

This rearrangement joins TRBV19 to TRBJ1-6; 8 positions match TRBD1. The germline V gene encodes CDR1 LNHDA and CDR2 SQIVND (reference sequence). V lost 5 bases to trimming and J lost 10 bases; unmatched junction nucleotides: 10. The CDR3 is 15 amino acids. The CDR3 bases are TGTGCCAGTAGTGCCACAGGACAGGGCAAATCACCCCTCCACTTT. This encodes CASSATGQGKSPLHF.

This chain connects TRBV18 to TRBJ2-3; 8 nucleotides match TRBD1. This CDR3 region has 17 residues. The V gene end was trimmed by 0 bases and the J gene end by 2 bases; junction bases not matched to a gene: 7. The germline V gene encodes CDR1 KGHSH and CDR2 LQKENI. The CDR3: CASSPPWGQGATDTQYF. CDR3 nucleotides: TGTGCCAGCTCACCACCGTGGGGCCAGGGGGCCACAGATACGCAGTATTTT.

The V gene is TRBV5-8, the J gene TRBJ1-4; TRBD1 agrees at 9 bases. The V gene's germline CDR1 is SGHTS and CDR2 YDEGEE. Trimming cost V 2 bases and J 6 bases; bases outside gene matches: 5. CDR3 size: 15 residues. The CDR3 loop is CASSLETGGYEKLFF. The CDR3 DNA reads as TGTGCCAGCAGCTTAGAGACAGGGGGTTATGAAAAACTGTTTTTT. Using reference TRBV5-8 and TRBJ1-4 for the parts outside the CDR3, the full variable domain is EAGVTQSPTHLIKTRGQQATLRCSPISGHTSVYWYQQALGLGLQFLLWYDEGEERNRGNFPPRFSGRQFPNYSSELNVNALELEDSALYLCASSLETGGYEKLFFGSGTQLSVL.

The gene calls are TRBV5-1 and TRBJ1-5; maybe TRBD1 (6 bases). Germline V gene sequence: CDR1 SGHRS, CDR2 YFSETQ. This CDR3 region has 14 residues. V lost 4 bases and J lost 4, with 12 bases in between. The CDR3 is CASSPGTLNQPQHF. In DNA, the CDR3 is TGCGCCAGCAGCCCCGGGACACTAAATCAGCCCCAGCATTTT.

CDR3 nucleotides: TGTGCCAGCAGGGGGACAGGGGGAATTAATCAGCCCCAGCATTTT. It translates to CASRGTGGINQPQHF. V gene TRBV2 combines with J gene TRBJ1-5; 11 bases are a match to TRBD1. V shed 6 bases, J shed 4 bases, and the junction held 5 bases outside the gene matches. Looked up from germline, CDR1 is SNHLY and CDR2 is FYNNEI. This CDR3 contains 15 residues.

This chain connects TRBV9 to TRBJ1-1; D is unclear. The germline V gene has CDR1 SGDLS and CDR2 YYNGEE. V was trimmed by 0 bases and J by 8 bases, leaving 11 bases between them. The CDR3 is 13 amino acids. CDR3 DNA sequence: TGTGCCAGCAGCGTAGTTGATGGGCAGGAAGCTTTCTTT. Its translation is CASSVVDGQEAFF.

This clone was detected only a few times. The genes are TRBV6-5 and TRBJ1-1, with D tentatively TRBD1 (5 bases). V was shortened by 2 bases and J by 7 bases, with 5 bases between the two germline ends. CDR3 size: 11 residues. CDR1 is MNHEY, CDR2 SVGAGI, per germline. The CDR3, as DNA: TGTGCCAGCAGTTACCAGGGTGAAGCTTTCTTT. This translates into CASSYQGEAFF.

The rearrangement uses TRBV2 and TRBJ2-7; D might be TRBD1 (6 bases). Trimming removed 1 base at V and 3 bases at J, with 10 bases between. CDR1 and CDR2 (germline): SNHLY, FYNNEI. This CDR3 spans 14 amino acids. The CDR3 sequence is CASSEGRGGYEQYF. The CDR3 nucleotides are TGTGCCAGCAGTGAAGGCAGGGGCGGCTACGAGCAGTACTTC.

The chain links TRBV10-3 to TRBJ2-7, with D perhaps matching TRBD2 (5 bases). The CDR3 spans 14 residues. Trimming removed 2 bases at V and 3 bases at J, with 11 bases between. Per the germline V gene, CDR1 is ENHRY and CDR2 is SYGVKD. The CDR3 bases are TGTGCCATCAGTGAGGAGGAGGCTTACTACGAGCAGTACTTC. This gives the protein CAISEEEAYYEQYF.

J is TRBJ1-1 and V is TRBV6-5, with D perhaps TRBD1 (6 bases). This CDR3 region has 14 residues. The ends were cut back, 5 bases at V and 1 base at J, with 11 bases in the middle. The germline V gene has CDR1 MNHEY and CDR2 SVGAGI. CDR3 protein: CASSEWTANTEAFF. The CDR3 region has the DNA TGTGCCAGCAGTGAATGGACAGCGAACACTGAAGCTTTCTTT.

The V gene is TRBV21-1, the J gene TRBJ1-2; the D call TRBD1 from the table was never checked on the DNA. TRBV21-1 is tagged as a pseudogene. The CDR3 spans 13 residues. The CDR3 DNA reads TGTGCCAGCAGCAAAGGGAAGGGGCCGGGCTACACCTTC. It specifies CASSKGKGPGYTF.

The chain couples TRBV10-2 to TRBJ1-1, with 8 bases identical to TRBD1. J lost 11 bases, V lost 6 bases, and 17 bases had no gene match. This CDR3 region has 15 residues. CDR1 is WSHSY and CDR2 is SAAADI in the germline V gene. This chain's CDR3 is CASSRQATGATVAFF. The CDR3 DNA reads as TGCGCCAGCAGCCGCCAAGCGACAGGGGCCACTGTTGCTTTCTTT.

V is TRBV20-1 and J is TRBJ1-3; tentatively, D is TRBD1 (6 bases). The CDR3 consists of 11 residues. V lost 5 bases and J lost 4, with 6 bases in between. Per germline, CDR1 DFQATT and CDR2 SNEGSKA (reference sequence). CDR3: CSADRGNTIYF. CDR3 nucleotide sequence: TGCAGTGCTGACAGGGGAAACACCATATATTTT.

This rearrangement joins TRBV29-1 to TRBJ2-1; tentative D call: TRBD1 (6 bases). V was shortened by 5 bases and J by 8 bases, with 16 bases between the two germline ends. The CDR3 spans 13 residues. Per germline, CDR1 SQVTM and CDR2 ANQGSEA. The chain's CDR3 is CSVLPRGAYEQFF. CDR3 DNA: TGCAGCGTTCTCCCCAGGGGAGCGTATGAGCAGTTCTTC.

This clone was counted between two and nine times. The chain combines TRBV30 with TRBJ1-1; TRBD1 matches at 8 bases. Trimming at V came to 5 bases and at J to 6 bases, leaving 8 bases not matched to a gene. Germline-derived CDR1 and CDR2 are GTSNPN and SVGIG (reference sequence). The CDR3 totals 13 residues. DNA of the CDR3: TGTGCCTGGGCCAGGGGGCTAAGGGCTGAAGCTTTCTTT. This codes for CAWARGLRAEAFF.

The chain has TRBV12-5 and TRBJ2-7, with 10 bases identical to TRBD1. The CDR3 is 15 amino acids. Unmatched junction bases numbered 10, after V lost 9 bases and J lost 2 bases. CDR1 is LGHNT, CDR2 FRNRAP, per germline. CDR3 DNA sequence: TGTGCTAGCCGACCCGCAGGACAGGGGGCCTACGAGCAGTACTTC. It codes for CASRPAGQGAYEQYF.

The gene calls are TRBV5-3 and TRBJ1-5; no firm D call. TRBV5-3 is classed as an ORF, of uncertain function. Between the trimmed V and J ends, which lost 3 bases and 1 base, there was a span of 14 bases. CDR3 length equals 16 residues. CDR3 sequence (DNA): TGTGCCAGAAGCTCCTTTATCTGGGAGAGCAATCAGCCCCAGCATTTT. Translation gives CARSSFIWESNQPQHF.

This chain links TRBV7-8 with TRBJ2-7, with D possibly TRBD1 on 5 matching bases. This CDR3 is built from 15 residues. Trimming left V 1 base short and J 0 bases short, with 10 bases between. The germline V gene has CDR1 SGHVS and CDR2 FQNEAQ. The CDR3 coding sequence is TGTGCCAGCAGCTTAGAGTCAGGGTTCTCCTACGAGCAGTACTTC. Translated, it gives CASSLESGFSYEQYF. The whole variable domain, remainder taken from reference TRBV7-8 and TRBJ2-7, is GAGVSQSPRYKVAKRGQDVALRCDPISGHVSLFWYQQALGQGPEFLTYFQNEAQLDKSGLPSDRFFAERPEGSVSTLKIQRTQQEDSAVYLCASSLESGFSYEQYFGPGTRLTVT.

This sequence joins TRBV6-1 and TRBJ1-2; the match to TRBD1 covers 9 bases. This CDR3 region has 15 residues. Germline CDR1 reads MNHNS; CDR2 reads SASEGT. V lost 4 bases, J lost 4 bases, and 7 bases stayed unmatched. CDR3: CASSVIQGAVYGYTF. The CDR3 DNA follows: TGTGCCAGCAGTGTGATACAGGGGGCGGTCTATGGCTACACCTTC.

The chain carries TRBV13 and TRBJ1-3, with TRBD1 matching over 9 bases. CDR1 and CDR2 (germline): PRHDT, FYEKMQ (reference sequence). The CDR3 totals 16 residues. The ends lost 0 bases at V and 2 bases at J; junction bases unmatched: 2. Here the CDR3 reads CASSLGGQGTGNTIYF. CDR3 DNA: TGTGCCAGCAGCTTAGGGGGACAGGGAACTGGAAACACCATATATTTT. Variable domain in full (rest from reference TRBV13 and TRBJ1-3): AAGVIQSPRHLIKEKRETATLKCYPIPRHDTVYWYQQGPGQDPQFLISFYEKMQSDKGSIPDRFSAQQFSDYHSELNMSSLELGDSALYFCASSLGGQGTGNTIYFGEGSWLTVV.

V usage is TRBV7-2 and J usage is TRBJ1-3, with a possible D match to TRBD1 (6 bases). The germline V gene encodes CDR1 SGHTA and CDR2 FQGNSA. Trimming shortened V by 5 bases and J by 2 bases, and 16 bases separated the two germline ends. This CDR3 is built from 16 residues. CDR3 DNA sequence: TGTGCCAGCAGCCGAACAGGGCTTCCGACTGGAAACACCATATATTTT. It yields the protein CASSRTGLPTGNTIYF.

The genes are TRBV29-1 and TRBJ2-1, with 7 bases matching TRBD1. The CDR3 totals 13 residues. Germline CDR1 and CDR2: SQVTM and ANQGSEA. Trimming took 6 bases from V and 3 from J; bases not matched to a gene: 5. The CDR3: CSVGRDSYNEQFF. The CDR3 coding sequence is TGCAGCGTCGGCCGGGACAGCTACAATGAGCAGTTCTTC.

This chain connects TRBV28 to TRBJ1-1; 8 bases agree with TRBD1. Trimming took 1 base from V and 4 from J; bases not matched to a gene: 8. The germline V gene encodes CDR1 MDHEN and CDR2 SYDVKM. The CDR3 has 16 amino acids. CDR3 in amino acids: CASSLSVTGGSTEAFF. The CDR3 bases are TGTGCCAGCAGTTTATCCGTAACAGGGGGATCCACTGAAGCTTTCTTT.

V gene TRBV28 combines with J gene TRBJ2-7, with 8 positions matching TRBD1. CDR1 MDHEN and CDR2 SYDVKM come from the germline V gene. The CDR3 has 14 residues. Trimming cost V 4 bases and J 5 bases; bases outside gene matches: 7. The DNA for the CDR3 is TGTGCCAGCAGTTACGCAGGGGGCTGGGACGAGCAGTACTTC. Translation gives CASSYAGGWDEQYF.